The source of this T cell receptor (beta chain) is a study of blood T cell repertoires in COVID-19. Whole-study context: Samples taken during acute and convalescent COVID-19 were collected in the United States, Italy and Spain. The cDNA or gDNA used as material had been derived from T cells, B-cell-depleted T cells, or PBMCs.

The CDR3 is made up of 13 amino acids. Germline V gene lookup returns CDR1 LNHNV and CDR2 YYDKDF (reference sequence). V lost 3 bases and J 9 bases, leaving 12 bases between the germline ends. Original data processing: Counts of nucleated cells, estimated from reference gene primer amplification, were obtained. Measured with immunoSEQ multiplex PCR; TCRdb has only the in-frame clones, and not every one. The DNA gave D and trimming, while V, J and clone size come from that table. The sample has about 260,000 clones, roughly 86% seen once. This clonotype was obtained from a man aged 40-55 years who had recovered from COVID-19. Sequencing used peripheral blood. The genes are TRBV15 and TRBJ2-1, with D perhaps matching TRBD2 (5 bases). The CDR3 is CATSSDTRGEQFF. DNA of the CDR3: TGTGCCACCAGCAGCGATACCCGGGGTGAGCAGTTCTTC.